This TCR beta chain is drawn from a study of beta chain features in type 1 diabetes. This clone has just a few counts. cDNA synthesis used the whole RNA isolate, giving expressed TCRB sequences. Reads from naive, central memory and regulatory T cell samples averaged around 3.6 million. Data came from immunoSEQ multiplex PCR; TCRdb stores just in-frame clones and leaves some out. The table includes 810,000 or so clones, 15% to 20% detected once. The receptor comes from a woman aged 18-29 years in good health. Material for sequencing was naive CD4+ T cells from blood.

In DNA, the CDR3 is TGTGCCAGCAGCTCTTGGGAACGGGAGTTCTACAATGAGCAGTTCTTC. It is translated as CASSSWEREFYNEQFF. The chain employs TRBV6-6 and TRBJ2-1; D is perhaps TRBD2 (6 bases). The V gene's germline CDR1 is MNHNY and CDR2 SVGAGI (reference sequence). The V end lost 6 bases, the J end lost 3 bases, and 18 bases lay between the germline ends. This CDR3 has 16 residues.